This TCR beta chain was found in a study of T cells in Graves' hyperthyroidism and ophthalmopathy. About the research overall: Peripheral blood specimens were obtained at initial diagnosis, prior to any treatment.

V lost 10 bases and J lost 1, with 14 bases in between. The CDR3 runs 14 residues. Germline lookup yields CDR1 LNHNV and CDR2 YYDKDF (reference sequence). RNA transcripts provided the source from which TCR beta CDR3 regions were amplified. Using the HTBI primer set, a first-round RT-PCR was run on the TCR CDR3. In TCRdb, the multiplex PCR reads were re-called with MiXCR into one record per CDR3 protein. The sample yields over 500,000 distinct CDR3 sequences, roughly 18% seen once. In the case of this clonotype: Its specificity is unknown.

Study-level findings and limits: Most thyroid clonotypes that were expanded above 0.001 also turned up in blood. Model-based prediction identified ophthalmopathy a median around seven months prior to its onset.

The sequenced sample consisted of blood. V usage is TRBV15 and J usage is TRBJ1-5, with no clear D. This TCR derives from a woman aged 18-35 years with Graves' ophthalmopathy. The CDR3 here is CARAWSRSNQPQHF. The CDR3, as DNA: TGTGCCAGGGCTTGGAGCAGGAGCAATCAGCCCCAGCATTTT.